What follows are 9 T cell receptor beta chains derived from one specimen sequenced in a study of cytomegalovirus exposure and HLA in healthy donors. This PCR relied on a set of 60 Vbeta primers and 13 Jbeta primers. The assay was immunoSEQ multiplex PCR, and TCRdb's table has in-frame clones only and misses some. This table has around 150,000 clones, roughly 80% appearing once. Sequenced: PBMCs. The origin of the receptors is a woman between 45 and 60 years old in good health and CMV-seronegative.

The V call is TRBV6-5, the J call TRBJ2-3; 7 nucleotides agree with TRBD1. With 5 bases clipped from V and 1 base from J, the junction kept 0 bases outside the gene matches. Germline V gene data show CDR1 as MNHEY and CDR2 as SVGAGI. The CDR3 has 13 amino acids. CDR3 in amino acids: CASSQGGTDTQYF. The DNA for the CDR3 is TGTGCCAGCAGTCAGGGGGGCACAGATACGCAGTATTTT.

This sequence joins TRBV27 and TRBJ1-2; TRBD1 aligns across 11 bases. The CDR3 is 16 amino acids. The trim removed 4 bases at V and 8 bases at J, leaving 12 bases unmatched. The germline CDR1 and CDR2 sequences are MNHEY and SMNVEV (reference sequence). The CDR3 loop is CASSSYLGQGVDGYTF. The CDR3 nucleotides read TGTGCCAGCAGTTCCTACCTGGGACAGGGGGTTGACGGCTACACCTTC.

The chain recombines TRBV19 with TRBJ2-1; TRBD2 matches at 13 bases. Germline V lookup: CDR1 LNHDA, CDR2 SQIVND (reference sequence). CDR3 length: 15 amino acids. After removal of 6 bases from V and 7 bases from J, the junction contained 6 bases not matched to a gene. The CDR3 DNA sequence: TGTGCCAGTAGAGCAAGACTAGCGGGAGGAAATGAGCAGTTCTTC. This sequence encodes CASRARLAGGNEQFF.

The chain couples TRBV5-4 to TRBJ2-2; D gene uncertain. The germline CDR1 and CDR2 sequences are SGHNT and YYREEE (reference sequence). This CDR3 is 16 amino acids long. V shed 2 bases and J shed 6 bases, with 17 bases lying between them. The chain's CDR3 is CASSFNSLGFAGELFF. CDR3 DNA sequence: TGTGCCAGCAGCTTCAACTCCCTCGGGTTCGCCGGGGAGCTGTTTTTT.

This chain uses TRBV7-3 with TRBJ2-7; unclear D gene. The germline CDR1 and CDR2 sequences are SGHTA and FQGTGA. V shed 5 bases and J shed 3 bases, with 17 bases lying between them. The CDR3 has 15 amino acids. The CDR3 here is CASSLVADPLYEQYF. The CDR3 bases are TGTGCCAGCAGCCTCGTCGCGGATCCCCTCTACGAGCAGTACTTC.

This chain uses TRBV6-6 with TRBJ2-5; no clear D. The V and J ends lost 3 bases and 9 bases respectively, with 8 bases between them. The CDR3 has 11 amino acids. Germline loops: CDR1 MNHNY, CDR2 SVGAGI (reference sequence). The CDR3 sequence: CASSYLNSQYF. Here the CDR3 DNA reads TGTGCCAGCAGTTATCTGAACTCCCAGTACTTC.

This clone was recorded a few times. The chain is built from TRBV10-3 and TRBJ1-1; a possible D gene is TRBD1 (6 bases). In germline, CDR1 is ENHRY, CDR2 SYGVKD. The CDR3 runs 13 residues. V lost 7 bases to trimming and J lost 3 bases, with 12 bases between them. The CDR3 sequence: CAIKGETDTEAFF. CDR3 in DNA: TGTGCCATCAAGGGGGAAACTGACACTGAAGCTTTCTTT.

The rearrangement links TRBV27 to TRBJ1-2, with 9 bases identical to TRBD1. There are 16 residues in the CDR3. In germline, CDR1 is MNHEY, CDR2 SMNVEV (reference sequence). With 3 bases clipped from V and 4 bases from J, the junction kept 9 bases outside the gene matches. CDR3 loop: CASSFRPGQGPYGYTF. Written as DNA, the CDR3 is TGTGCCAGCAGTTTTCGCCCGGGACAGGGCCCCTATGGCTACACCTTC.

This clone has only a few counts. The J gene is TRBJ2-3, the V gene TRBV28, with D uncertain. The CDR3 is 13 amino acids. CDR1 MDHEN and CDR2 SYDVKM come from the germline V gene. V was shortened by 8 bases and J by 2 bases, with 11 bases between the two germline ends. Written as DNA, the CDR3 is TGTGCCAGCGAAGCAGGATCCACAGATACGCAGTATTTT. Translation gives CASEAGSTDTQYF.